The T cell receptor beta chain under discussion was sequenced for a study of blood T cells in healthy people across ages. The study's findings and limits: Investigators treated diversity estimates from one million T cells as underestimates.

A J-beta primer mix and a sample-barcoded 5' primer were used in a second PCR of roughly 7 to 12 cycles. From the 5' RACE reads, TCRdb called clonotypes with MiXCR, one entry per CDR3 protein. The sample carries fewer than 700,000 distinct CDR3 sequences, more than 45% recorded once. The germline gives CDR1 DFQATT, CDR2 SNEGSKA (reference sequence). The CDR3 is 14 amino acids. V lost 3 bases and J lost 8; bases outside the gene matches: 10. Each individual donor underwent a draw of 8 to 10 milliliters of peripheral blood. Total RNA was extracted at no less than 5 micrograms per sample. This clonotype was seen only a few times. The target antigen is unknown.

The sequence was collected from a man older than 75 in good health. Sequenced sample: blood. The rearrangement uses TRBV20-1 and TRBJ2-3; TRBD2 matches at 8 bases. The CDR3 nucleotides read TGCAGTGCTAGTGCCTCTAGCGGGCCAGGTACGCAGTATTTT. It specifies CSASASSGPGTQYF.